This T cell receptor (beta chain) is drawn from a study of cytomegalovirus exposure and HLA in healthy donors (dated by TCRdb to 2016 to 2017). For context, the study as a whole: According to an earlier analysis of 450 to 650 of the donors, roughly 180 million T cells yielded roughly 110 million unique TCR beta sequences and about 300 Gb of sequence data. The study aimed to test whether signatures of past pathogen exposure could be identified by cataloging public T cell receptors. To study patterns of TCR occurrence, a later analysis re-analyzed previously published TCR beta repertoires from several hundred donors and added high-resolution HLA genotyping. Besides the first cohort of 666 subjects, a separate validation cohort made up of about 120 different subjects was used. The study profiled the T cell repertoires of 500 to 800 subjects by immunosequencing and related them to cytomegalovirus serostatus. A handful of DR-DQ haplotypes were handled as single units for association and clustering because linkage in the cohort was strong. Among the approximately 400 genotyped donors, around 81% belonged to the genetic ancestry cluster associated with self-reported Caucasian donors. In a later genetic analysis, genome-wide SNP genotypes for about 55% of the roughly 700 donors were used, and that subset was treated as a discovery cohort. Rather than using new phenotypic data, the later analysis identified candidate immune exposures from TCR beta sequences and from how often those sequences occurred across donors. Every repertoire in the discovery cohort had been generated on one and the same sequencing platform. Approximately 300 gigabases of sequencing data and around 88 million unique TCR sequences made up an early release that covered about 640 HLA-typed donors. Donor age, sex, ethnicity and CMV serostatus were compiled together with the repertoire data. HLA typing included class I and class II loci at four-digit resolution. Among almost 400 genotyped donors of the cohort, an average of approximately 240,000 unique TCR beta nucleotide sequences were sequenced per donor, roughly a sixth of them non-productive. The number of typed donors differed by locus: roughly 629-640 for A, B, C, DRB1 and DQB1; 500 to 550 for DQA1; some 590 for DPA1; and around 490 for DPB1. An earlier analysis of some 500 of the donors used high-throughput TCR beta sequencing to judge whether each TCR beta V gene segment behaved as functional or pseudogenic. High-throughput TCR immunosequencing, statistical association of individual TCRs with disease status, and machine learning were combined to predict cytomegalovirus infection status. Study-wide findings and limitations: CMV serostatus was the only immune exposure information available for the cohort. In a later analysis, HLA-associated TCR beta chains were found to be more clonally expanded and to have lower generation probabilities than equally common non-associated chains. While some public TCRs were present in many individuals, most TCR sequences turned up only very rarely across donors. Compared with the roughly 670-donor mean, donors in an Asian-associated ancestry cluster had fewer N-insertions in productive TCRs, according to a later genetic analysis. Specific HLA alleles were associated with some 15,000 TCR beta sequences at a false discovery rate of 0.05 in a later analysis. A cluster of highly shared sequence variants was judged likely to be a technical artifact of the sequencing pipeline. The cohort was sequenced for TCR beta chains only, and without alpha or paired-chain data the features that could be detected were limited. Several of the top co-occurrence clusters appeared to be linked to parvovirus B19, influenza, CMV and Epstein-Barr virus, according to a later analysis. The authors suggested that the approach could potentially be extended to other disease states and immunological phenotypes. According to a later analysis, most CMV-associated TCR beta chains appeared to be HLA-restricted, and the HLA associations seemed to be driven largely by CMV exposure. A total of fewer than 200 TCR beta chains were listed by the study as associated with cytomegalovirus. According to a later analysis, TCR association rates differed among HLA loci, with DRB1 alleles showing the most associated TCRs and HLA-C alleles showing the fewest. Because some donors lacked HLA typing at each locus, the association tests relied only on the typed subset. An earlier analysis of approximately 500 of the donors showed that most TCR beta V segments appeared in productive rearrangements either about 87% or about 30% of the time, which broadly matched IMGT annotations. Presence/absence analyses assumed roughly uniform sequencing depth across donors, an assumption that may not hold. Correlated functional status among segregating V segments might be attributable to linkage disequilibrium, but an unknown experimental factor could not be ruled out. Because counts were too low, approximately 15 rarely observed V segments, including chromosome 9 orphons, were excluded from the earlier analysis of a few hundred of the donors. Some IMGT-functional V segments, including TRBV6-2 and TRBV6-3, could not be distinguished by the 87-base-pair reads and were therefore excluded. A further reported finding was that TCR beta sequences accurately predicted the HLA-A and HLA-B alleles for most subjects in the first cohort. When HLA alleles, especially DR and DQ, strongly co-occurred, attributing TCR associations to individual alleles was difficult. In vitro tests confirmed that a few of the cytomegalovirus-associated TCR beta chains recognize cytomegalovirus antigens. An association between a missense DCLRE1C variant and V-gene and J-gene trimming of TCR beta chains was found in a later genetic analysis and replicated in an independent cohort. In both the original and validation cohorts, the classifier was reported to diagnose cytomegalovirus status with high specificity and sensitivity.

Deletion took 3 bases off V and 3 bases off J, with a span of 21 bases between the germline ends. CDR1 and CDR2 are read off the germline V gene as MGHRA and YSYEKL. From the cysteine up to the phenylalanine, the CDR3 has a length of 17 residues. The CDR3 DNA has 51 bases and is translated from base 1. Comments on this clone: No cognate antigen has been identified for it. Base qualities are not provided; no much larger clone lies one nucleotide away.

The cohort was made up of hundreds of healthy bone marrow donors. At the time of sampling, all cohort members were nominally healthy, though unrecorded immune exposures were likely present. The donor was CMV seropositive and was included in the group of some 290 seropositive cohort members. Every donor gave a peripheral blood sample, and the peripheral blood mononuclear cells from that sample were used for TCR beta sequencing. Genomic DNA extraction from the blood cell samples was performed with the Qiagen DNeasy Blood Extraction Kit. The library was generated by the immunoSEQ multiplex PCR assay. For the multiplex PCR, a mixture combining 60 forward primers for TCR Vbeta segments and 13 reverse primers for TCR Jbeta segments was used. A multiplex PCR assay on genomic DNA amplified the CDR3 region of rearranged TCR beta genes. Amplified TCR beta libraries were sequenced as 87-base-pair reads on the Illumina HiSeq System. As for how the authors treated the data: A later analysis tallied some 79 million unique TCR beta chains across the 660 or so repertoires, and approximately 11 million of those chains were shared by two or more donors. Raw reads were error-corrected and collapsed into unique sequences with a nearest-neighbor algorithm that merged closely related sequences to remove PCR and sequencing errors. CDR3 sequences were aligned to IMGT reference sequences to assign V, D and J gene segments. For a sequence to be retained, at least a six-nucleotide match to both a V gene segment and a J gene segment was required. Rearrangements were called productive when the CDR3 lacked stop codons and stayed in frame with V and J; all others were non-productive. Following IMGT convention, CDR3 was defined as the stretch from the second conserved V-encoded cysteine to the conserved J-encoded phenylalanine. Sequences without an unambiguous match to a single V gene segment were excluded from the earlier analysis of a few hundred of the donors. An earlier analysis of 500 to 600 of the donors classified V segments as functional when productive rearrangements were above 56.7% and as segregating when the standard deviation between donors was above 5%. A statistical classification framework was built to diagnose cytomegalovirus status from the catalog of TCR beta chain sequences. In a later analysis, V and J genes were assigned by comparing TCR nucleotide sequences against IMGT/GENE-DB human TR gene sequences. A later analysis assigned CDR3 sequences and most-parsimonious VDJ recombination scenarios with the TCRdist pipeline. In a later analysis, each TCR beta chain was defined by its CDR3 amino acid sequence together with its V-gene family, and reads without a unique V-gene family were excluded. To address suspected cross-contamination and a sequencing artifact, a later analysis removed several hundred highly shared, low-generation-probability nucleotide sequences. In a later analysis, a clonal expansion index for each public chain was calculated from normalized within-repertoire ranks of inferred template counts. In a later analysis, generation probabilities were computed with a VDJ recombination model fitted to out-of-frame rearrangements, and the resulting probabilities were checked against IGoR. A later analysis scored TCR-TCR, TCR-HLA and TCR-CMV co-occurrence with hypergeometric tests, applying a repertoire-size bias correction to TCR pairs. A later analysis estimated false discovery rates by permuting HLA or CMV assignments 20 times. In a later analysis, co-occurring TCRs were grouped with DBSCAN, and TCRdist sequence similarity was added when clustering was performed within HLA-allele-positive subsets. For co-occurrence clustering, repertoires with fewer than 30,000 or more than 120,000 public chains were excluded, along with five repertoires with anomalous nucleotide sharing. TCRdb mirrors the immuneACCESS table, restricted to in-frame sequences. Some clones are absent from its copies; in checked studies, under half trace to an unresolved V gene, and the reason for the others is unknown. That table gives V, J and clone size, and the DNA gave D and trimming. The table for this sample lists 120,000 or so clones; approximately 87% of them were counted only once. The ten largest clones take up 15% to 25% of the sample.

This TCR was recovered from a man aged 18 to 29 in good health and CMV-seropositive. The chain links TRBV4-1 with TRBJ2-7; TRBD2 is possibly the D segment (6 matching bases). Sequenced: PBMCs. The encoded CDR3 is CASSHPLARDGGYEQYF. The DNA sequence follows: TGCGCCAGCAGCCACCCCCTGGCCCGGGACGGGGGCTACGAGCAGTACTTC.